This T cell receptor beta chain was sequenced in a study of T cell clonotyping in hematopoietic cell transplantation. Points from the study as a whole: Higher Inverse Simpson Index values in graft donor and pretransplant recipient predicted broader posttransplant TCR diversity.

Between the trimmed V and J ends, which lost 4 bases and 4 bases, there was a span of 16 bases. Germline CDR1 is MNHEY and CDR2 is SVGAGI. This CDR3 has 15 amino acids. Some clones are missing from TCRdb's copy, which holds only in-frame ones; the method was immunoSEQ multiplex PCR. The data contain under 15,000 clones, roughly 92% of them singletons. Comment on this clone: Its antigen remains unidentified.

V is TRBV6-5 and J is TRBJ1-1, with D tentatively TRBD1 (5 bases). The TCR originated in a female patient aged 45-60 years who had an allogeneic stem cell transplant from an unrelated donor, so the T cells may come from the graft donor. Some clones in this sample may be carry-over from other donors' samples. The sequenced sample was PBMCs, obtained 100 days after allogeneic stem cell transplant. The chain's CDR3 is CASSSPYKGSTEAFF. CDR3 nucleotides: TGTGCCAGCAGTTCCCCATATAAGGGGAGCACTGAAGCTTTCTTT.